Below, one TCR beta chain is given with its context. Its antigen is still unknown. The record originates from a study of radiotherapy plus CTLA-4 blockade in lung cancer. The wider study: Among patients, more than 15% showed objective responses, and 30% to 40% had disease control.

V lost 8 bases to trimming and J lost 4 bases, with 8 bases between them. The CDR3 has 11 amino acids. Germline V gene lookup returns CDR1 MNHEY and CDR2 SMNVEV (reference sequence). Sequencing was performed with immunoSEQ multiplex PCR; in TCRdb, only in-frame clones are kept and a portion is missing. The data contain some 49,000 clones, roughly 85% of them seen just once; the ten biggest clones take up approximately 30%. Regarding the study as a whole: In blood, TCR clones derived from the tumor expanded after radiotherapy plus ipilimumab. With interferon-beta, early dynamics of blood T cell clones were reported to best predict response.

The TCR originated in a human donor with non-small cell lung cancer whose response to radiotherapy plus ipilimumab could not be evaluated. This chain connects TRBV27 to TRBJ1-2; no clear D. Material: peripheral blood, obtained from a patient treated with radiotherapy plus ipilimumab. The CDR3 coding sequence is TGTGCCAGCCGCAACGGCTATGGCTACACCTTC. Translating it yields CASRNGYGYTF.